The source of this T cell receptor (beta chain) is a study of beta chain features in type 1 diabetes. The overall study: Patients shared similar age, gender and cell yields with healthy donors.

Sorting of CD4+ naive, central memory, regulatory and stem cell-like memory cells was performed via CD45RO/CCR7/CD25/CD127/CD95/CD27. Every isolated RNA sample was fully reverse transcribed, so sequencing captured expressed TCRB transcripts. Sequencing used immunoSEQ multiplex PCR; TCRdb keeps in-frame clones, though not all of them. Of hundreds of thousands of clones in the sample, about 15% were seen once. General observations from the study: A potential influence of HLA type upon TCRB rearrangement remained unresolved herein. People with Type 1 diabetes carried modestly yet significantly shorter TCRB CDR3s in all four CD4+ subsets. Equally in patients and controls, PCR might preferentially amplify shorter templates.

This clone was seen more than once but under ten times. The target antigen is unknown. Germline CDR1 and CDR2: LNHNV and YYDKDF (reference sequence). The CDR3 length is 20 residues. V shed 1 base, J shed 4 bases, and the junction held 11 bases outside the gene matches. The sequence was obtained from a man between 18 and 29 years old with type 1 diabetes. The sample was naive CD4+ T cells from blood. This rearrangement joins TRBV15 to TRBJ2-3, with 16 bases identical to TRBD2. The CDR3 DNA sequence: TGTGCCACCAGCAGAGTGGCCAGGACCGGGACTAGCGGGGGGGCAGATACGCAGTATTTT. It translates to CATSRVARTGTSGGADTQYF.